A selection of T cell receptor beta chains follows, all from one sample in a study of T cells after yellow fever vaccination. TCRdb redid the calling of the 5' RACE reads with MiXCR, one entry per CDR3 protein. The data hold some 400,000 distinct CDR3 sequences, with 18% observed a single time. Specimen: PBMCs, collected before the yellow fever booster vaccination. These receptors were taken from a young man who received the YFV17D yellow fever vaccine. The CDR3 runs from the conserved cysteine through the conserved F or W. The D gene is left open where the match is weak. The listing skips clone size in some rows; elsewhere it reads once, few, many or a size class.

few	NA	14	TRBJ1-1	TRBV12-3/TRBV12-4	TGTGCCAGCAGTTTGAATCTGGGGGCGTATGAAGCTTTCTTT	CASSLNLGAYEAFF
few	TRBD2	14	TRBJ2-5	TRBV2	TGTGCCAGCCGGACTAGCGGGGGGGGAGAGACCCAGTACTTC	CASRTSGGGETQYF
NA	TRBD2	16	TRBJ2-7	TRBV4-2	TGTGCCAGCAGCCGAAGACTAGCGGGGCCCTCCTACGAGCAGTACTTC	CASSRRLAGPSYEQYF
few	NA	15	TRBJ2-5	TRBV4-2	TGTGCCAGCAGCCAAGGCGTTTCATCCCAAGAGACCCAGTACTTC	CASSQGVSSQETQYF
few	TRBD2	15	TRBJ2-1	TRBV12-5	TGTGCTAGTGGTCCCGGGACTATTCCCTACAATGAGCAGTTCTTC	CASGPGTIPYNEQFF
NA	NA	13	TRBJ2-1	TRBV7-8	TGTGCCAGCAGCTCCTGGACGTTCAATGAGCAGTTCTTC	CASSSWTFNEQFF
few	TRBD1	12	TRBJ2-7	TRBV29-1	TGCAGCGCCTGGGACAGCTCCTACGAGCAGTACTTC	CSAWDSSYEQYF
few	NA	14	TRBJ1-2	TRBV6-2/TRBV6-3	TGTGCCAGCAAAAGGGGCATTGGAGGCTATGGCTACACCTTC	CASKRGIGGYGYTF
few	TRBD2	16	TRBJ2-4	TRBV4-1	TGCGCCAGCAGCTCCGGGACTAGCGGAGCGAAAAACATTCAGTACTTC	CASSSGTSGAKNIQYF
many	NA	15	TRBJ2-3	TRBV10-3	TGTGCCATCAGCGCGGGGTTGAGAAGCACAGATACGCAGTATTTT	CAISAGLRSTDTQYF
NA	NA	15	TRBJ2-2	TRBV12-3/TRBV12-4	TGTGCCAGCAGTTTAGAGGGGCGCTGGACCGGGGAGCTGTTTTTT	CASSLEGRWTGELFF
few	NA	16	TRBJ2-3	TRBV6-5	TGTGCCAGCAGTTACCGCGGGCGGGGACTCACAGATACGCAGTATTTT	CASSYRGRGLTDTQYF
few	TRBD2	15	TRBJ2-5	TRBV6-2/TRBV6-3	TGTGCCAGCACCCCCCGCGGGGGGCCTCGGGAGACCCAGTACTTC	CASTPRGGPRETQYF
few	TRBD2	14	TRBJ2-3	TRBV12-3/TRBV12-4	TGTGCCAGCAGTCTACTAGCGGTCACAGATACGCAGTATTTT	CASSLLAVTDTQYF
NA	NA	14	TRBJ2-3	TRBV7-3	TGTGCCAGCAGCCCTGGGTTTAGCACAGATACGCAGTATTTT	CASSPGFSTDTQYF
NA	TRBD1	15	TRBJ2-1	TRBV18	TGTGCCAGCTCACCAACAGGGGGCATTGACAATGAGCAGTTCTTC	CASSPTGGIDNEQFF
NA	TRBD1	16	TRBJ2-3	TRBV9	TGTGCCAGCAGCCTGCGGGGGACAGGGGTTGGAGATACGCAGTATTTT	CASSLRGTGVGDTQYF
NA	TRBD1	16	TRBJ1-5	TRBV6-1	TGTGCCAGCAGTGAGGGACAGGGGGCTATCAATCAGCCCCAGCATTTT	CASSEGQGAINQPQHF
few	TRBD1	13	TRBJ1-2	TRBV20-1	TGCAGTGCTTTGGACAGGGCCCACTATGGCTACACCTTC	CSALDRAHYGYTF
NA	NA	15	TRBJ2-3	TRBV7-3	TGTGCCAGCAGCTTAACCGTAGGGTTCACAGATACGCAGTATTTT	CASSLTVGFTDTQYF